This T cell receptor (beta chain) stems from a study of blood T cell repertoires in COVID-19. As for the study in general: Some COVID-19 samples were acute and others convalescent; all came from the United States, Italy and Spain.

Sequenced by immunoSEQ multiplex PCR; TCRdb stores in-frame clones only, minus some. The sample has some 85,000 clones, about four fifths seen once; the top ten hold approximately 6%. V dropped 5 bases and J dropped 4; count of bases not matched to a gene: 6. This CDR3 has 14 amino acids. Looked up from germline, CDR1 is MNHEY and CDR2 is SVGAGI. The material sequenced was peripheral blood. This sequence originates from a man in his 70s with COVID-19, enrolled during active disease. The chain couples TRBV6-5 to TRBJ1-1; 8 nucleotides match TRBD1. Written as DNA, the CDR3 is TGTGCCAGCAGTCTCAGGGGGCAGGCCACTGAAGCTTTCTTT. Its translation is CASSLRGQATEAFF.